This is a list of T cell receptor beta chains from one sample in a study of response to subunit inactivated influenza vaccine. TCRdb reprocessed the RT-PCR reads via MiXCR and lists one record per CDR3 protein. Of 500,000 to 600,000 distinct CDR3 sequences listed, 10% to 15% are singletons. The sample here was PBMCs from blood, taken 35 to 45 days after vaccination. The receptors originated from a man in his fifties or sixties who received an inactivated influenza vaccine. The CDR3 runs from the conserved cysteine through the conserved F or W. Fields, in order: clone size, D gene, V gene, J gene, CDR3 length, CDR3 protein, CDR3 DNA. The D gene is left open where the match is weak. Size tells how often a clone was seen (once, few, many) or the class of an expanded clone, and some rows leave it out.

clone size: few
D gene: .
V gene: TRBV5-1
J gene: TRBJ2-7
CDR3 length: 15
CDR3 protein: CASSSGTTKSYEQYF
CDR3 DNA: TGCGCCAGCAGCTCCGGGACAACGAAGTCCTACGAGCAGTACTTC

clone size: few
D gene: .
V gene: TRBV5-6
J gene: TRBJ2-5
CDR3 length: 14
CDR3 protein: CASSLGLTQETQYF
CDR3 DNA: TGTGCCAGCAGCTTGGGCCTTACCCAAGAGACCCAGTACTTC

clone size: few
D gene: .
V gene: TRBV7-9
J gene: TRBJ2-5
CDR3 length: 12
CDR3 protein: CASSQPEETQYF
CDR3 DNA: TGTGCCAGCAGCCAACCCGAAGAGACCCAGTACTTC

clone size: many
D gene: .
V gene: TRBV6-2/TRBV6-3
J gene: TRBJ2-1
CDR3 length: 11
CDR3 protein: CASSPLYEQFF
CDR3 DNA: TGTGCCAGCAGCCCCCTTTATGAGCAGTTCTTC

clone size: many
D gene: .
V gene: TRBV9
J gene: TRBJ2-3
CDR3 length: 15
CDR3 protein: CASSVGEYYPDTQYF
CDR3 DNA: TGTGCCAGCAGCGTAGGGGAATACTACCCAGATACGCAGTATTTT

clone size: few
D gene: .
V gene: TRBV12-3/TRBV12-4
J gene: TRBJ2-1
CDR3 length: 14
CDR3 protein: CASSFHSLYNEQFF
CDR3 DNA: TGTGCCAGCAGTTTCCATAGCCTCTACAATGAGCAGTTCTTC

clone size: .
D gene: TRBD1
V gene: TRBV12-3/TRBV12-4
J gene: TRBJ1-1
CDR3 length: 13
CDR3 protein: CASSFQGAPEAFF
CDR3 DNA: TGTGCCAGCAGTTTCCAGGGGGCCCCCGAAGCTTTCTTT

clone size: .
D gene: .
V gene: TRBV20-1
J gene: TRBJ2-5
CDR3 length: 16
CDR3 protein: CSARVTGGGFSETQYF
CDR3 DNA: TGCAGTGCTAGAGTTACGGGGGGCGGCTTTTCAGAGACCCAGTACTTC

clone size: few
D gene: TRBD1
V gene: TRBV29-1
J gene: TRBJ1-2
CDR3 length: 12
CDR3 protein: CSAPGGNYGYTF
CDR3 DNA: TGCAGCGCCCCAGGGGGCAACTATGGCTACACCTTC

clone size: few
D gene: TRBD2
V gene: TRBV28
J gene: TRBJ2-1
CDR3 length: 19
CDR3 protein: CASSFSGRAVFGSYNEQFF
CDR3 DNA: TGTGCCAGCAGTTTTAGCGGGAGGGCCGTTTTCGGCTCCTACAATGAGCAGTTCTTC

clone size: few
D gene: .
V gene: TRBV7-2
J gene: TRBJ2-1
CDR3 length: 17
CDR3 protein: CASSLGGHLPRGSEQFF
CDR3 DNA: TGTGCCAGCAGCTTAGGGGGCCATCTCCCCCGGGGCAGTGAGCAGTTCTTC

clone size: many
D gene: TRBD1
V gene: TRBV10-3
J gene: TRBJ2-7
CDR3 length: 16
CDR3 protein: CAISDPMGQGVYEQYF
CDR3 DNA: TGTGCCATCAGCGATCCTATGGGACAGGGGGTCTACGAGCAGTACTTC

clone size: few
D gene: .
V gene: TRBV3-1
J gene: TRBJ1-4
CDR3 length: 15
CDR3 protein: CASSQASVGAKKLFF
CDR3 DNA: TGTGCCAGCAGCCAAGCCTCGGTGGGTGCGAAGAAACTGTTTTTT

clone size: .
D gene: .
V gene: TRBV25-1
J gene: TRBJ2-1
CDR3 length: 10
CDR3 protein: CASSEAEQFF
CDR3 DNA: TGTGCCAGCAGTGAGGCTGAGCAGTTCTTC

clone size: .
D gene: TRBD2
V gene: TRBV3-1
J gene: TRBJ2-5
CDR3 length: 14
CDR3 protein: CASNERGGTETQYF
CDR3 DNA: TGTGCCAGCAATGAGCGGGGGGGTACAGAGACCCAGTACTTC

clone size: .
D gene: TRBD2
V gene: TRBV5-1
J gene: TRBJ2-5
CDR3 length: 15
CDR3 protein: CASSDSGGAYETQYF
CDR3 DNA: TGCGCCAGCAGCGATAGCGGGGGGGCGTATGAGACCCAGTACTTC

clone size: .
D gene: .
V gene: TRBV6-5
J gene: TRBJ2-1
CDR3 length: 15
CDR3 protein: CASSYSSFHYNEQFF
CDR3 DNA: TGTGCCAGCAGTTACTCTTCTTTCCACTACAATGAGCAGTTCTTC

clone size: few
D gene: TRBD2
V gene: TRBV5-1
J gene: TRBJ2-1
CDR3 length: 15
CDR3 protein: CASSLERGGPDEQFF
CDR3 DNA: TGCGCCAGCAGCTTGGAGCGGGGGGGCCCCGATGAGCAGTTCTTC

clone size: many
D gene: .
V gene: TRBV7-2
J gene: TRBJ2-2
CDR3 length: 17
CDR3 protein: CASSQTGRRPGPGELFF
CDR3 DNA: TGTGCCAGCAGCCAAACCGGGCGAAGGCCAGGCCCCGGGGAGCTGTTTTTT

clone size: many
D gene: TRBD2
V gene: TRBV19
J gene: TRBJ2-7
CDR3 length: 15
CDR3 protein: CASRERAGAPYEQYF
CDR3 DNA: TGTGCCAGTAGAGAAAGGGCGGGAGCCCCCTACGAGCAGTACTTC

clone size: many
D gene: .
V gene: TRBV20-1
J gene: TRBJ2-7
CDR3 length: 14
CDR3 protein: CSAPDRRSSYEQYF
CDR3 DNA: TGCAGTGCTCCCGACAGAAGAAGCTCCTACGAGCAGTACTTC

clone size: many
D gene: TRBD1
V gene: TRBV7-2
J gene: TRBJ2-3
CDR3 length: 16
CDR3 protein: CASSTHWQGVSDTQYF
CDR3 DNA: TGTGCCAGCAGCACCCATTGGCAGGGGGTTTCAGATACGCAGTATTTT

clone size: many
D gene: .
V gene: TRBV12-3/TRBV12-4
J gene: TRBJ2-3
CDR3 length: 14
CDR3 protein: CASSFRLAADTQYF
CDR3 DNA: TGTGCCAGCAGTTTTCGATTAGCGGCAGATACGCAGTATTTT

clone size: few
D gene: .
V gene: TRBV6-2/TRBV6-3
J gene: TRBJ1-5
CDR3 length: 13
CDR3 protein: CASTDLRNQPQHF
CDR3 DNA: TGTGCCAGCACCGACCTACGCAATCAGCCCCAGCATTTT

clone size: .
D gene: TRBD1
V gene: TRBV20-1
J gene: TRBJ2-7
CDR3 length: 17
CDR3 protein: CSARDTTGDLTVYEQYF
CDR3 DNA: TGCAGTGCTAGAGATACTACAGGGGATCTAACCGTCTACGAGCAGTACTTC

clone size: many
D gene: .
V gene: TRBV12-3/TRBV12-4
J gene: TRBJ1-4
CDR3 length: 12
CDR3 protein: CASSFSGEKLFF
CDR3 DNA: TGTGCCAGCAGTTTCAGCGGTGAAAAACTGTTTTTT

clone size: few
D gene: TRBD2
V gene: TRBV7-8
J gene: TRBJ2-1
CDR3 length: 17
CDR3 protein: CASSFPVAGFSYNEQFF
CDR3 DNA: TGTGCCAGCAGCTTTCCCGTAGCGGGTTTCTCCTACAATGAGCAGTTCTTC

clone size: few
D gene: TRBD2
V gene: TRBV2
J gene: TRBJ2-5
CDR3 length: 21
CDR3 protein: CASSEALLGLRSGGARETQYF
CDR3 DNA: TGTGCCAGCAGTGAAGCGCTTCTAGGACTGAGGAGCGGGGGGGCTAGGGAGACCCAGTACTTC

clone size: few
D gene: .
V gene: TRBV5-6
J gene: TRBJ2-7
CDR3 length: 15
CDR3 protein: CASSLFRDTFYEQYF
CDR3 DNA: TGTGCCAGCAGCTTGTTTAGGGACACCTTCTACGAGCAGTACTTC

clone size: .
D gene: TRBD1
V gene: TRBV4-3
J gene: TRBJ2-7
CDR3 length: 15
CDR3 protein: CASSHPGQGVGEQYF
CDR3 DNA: TGCGCCAGCAGCCACCCGGGACAGGGTGTGGGAGAGCAGTACTTC

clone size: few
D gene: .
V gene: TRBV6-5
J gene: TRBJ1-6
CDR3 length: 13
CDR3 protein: CASSFAENSPLHF
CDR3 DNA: TGTGCCAGCAGTTTTGCCGAAAATTCACCCCTCCACTTT

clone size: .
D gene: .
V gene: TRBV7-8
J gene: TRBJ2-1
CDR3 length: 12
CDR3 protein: CASSLVFYEQFF
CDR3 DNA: TGTGCCAGCAGCTTAGTGTTCTATGAGCAGTTCTTC

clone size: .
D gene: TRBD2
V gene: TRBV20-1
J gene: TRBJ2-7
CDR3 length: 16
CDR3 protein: CSAQLASGGSRYEQYF
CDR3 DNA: TGCAGTGCCCAGTTGGCTAGCGGGGGTAGCAGATACGAGCAGTACTTC

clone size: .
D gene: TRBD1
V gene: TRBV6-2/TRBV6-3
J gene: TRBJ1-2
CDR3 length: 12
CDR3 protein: CASKGQTYGYTF
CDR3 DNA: TGTGCCAGCAAGGGACAGACCTATGGCTACACCTTC

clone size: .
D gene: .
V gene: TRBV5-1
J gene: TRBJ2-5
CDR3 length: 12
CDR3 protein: CATHGGGETQYF
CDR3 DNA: TGCGCCACCCACGGAGGGGGAGAGACCCAGTACTTC

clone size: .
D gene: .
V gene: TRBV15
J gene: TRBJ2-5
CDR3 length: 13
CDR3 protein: CATSRGVGETQYF
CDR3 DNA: TGTGCCACCAGCAGAGGGGTAGGAGAGACCCAGTACTTC

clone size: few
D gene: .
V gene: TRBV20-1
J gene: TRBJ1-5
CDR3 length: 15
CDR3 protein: CSAALGGYSNQPQHF
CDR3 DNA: TGCAGTGCGGCCCTGGGGGGATATAGCAATCAGCCCCAGCATTTT

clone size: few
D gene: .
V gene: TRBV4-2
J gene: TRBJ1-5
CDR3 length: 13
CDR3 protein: CASSQESGQPQHF
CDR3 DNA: TGTGCCAGCAGCCAAGAATCGGGACAGCCCCAGCATTTT

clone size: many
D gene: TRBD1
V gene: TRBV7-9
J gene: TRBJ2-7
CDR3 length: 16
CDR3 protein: CASSSSSGTGTYEQYF
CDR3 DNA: TGTGCCAGCAGCTCCTCGTCCGGGACAGGGACCTACGAGCAGTACTTC

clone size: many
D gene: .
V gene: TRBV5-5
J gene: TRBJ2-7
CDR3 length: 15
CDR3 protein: CASSSSSWAETEQYF
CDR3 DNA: TGTGCCAGCAGCTCCAGTTCCTGGGCTGAGACCGAGCAGTACTTC

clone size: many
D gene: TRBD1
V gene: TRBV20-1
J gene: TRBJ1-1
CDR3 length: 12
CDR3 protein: CSAAGGHTEAFF
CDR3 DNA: TGCAGTGCTGCAGGGGGGCACACTGAAGCTTTCTTT